Following are 17 T cell receptor beta chains from one sample sequenced in a study of spatial heterogeneity in lung cancer. Time point denoted: sample taken at primary tumor resection. Unsorted whole RNA samples from tumor, nontumor lung or frozen PBMC were sequenced. Via MiXCR, TCRdb re-called the 5' RACE reads, giving one row per CDR3 protein. The data show around 10,000 distinct CDR3 sequences, roughly 3.6% seen once. This specimen consisted of PBMCs, obtained at surgery. These receptors all come from a female donor with early-stage non-small cell lung cancer.

With respect to this clonotype: With the library built for alpha chains, this beta chain is off target and its frequency is not meaningful. The chain carries TRBV19 and TRBJ2-2, with 8 nucleotides matching TRBD1. Germline assignment: CDR1 LNHDA and CDR2 SQIVND (reference sequence). With V trimmed by 3 bases and J by 0 bases, 3 bases remained unmatched. The CDR3 runs 16 residues. As DNA, the CDR3 is TGTGCCAGTAGTATTGGACAGGGAACGAACACCGGGGAGCTGTTTTTT. It is translated as CASSIGQGTNTGELFF.

This clonotype was recorded at least ten times. The size of this beta chain means little, since it is a stray read in a library made for alpha chains. The gene calls are TRBV5-1 and TRBJ2-6; 7 nucleotides line up with TRBD1. The V gene end was trimmed by 4 bases and the J gene end by 1 base; junction bases not matched to a gene: 11. The CDR3 has 18 residues. Per germline, CDR1 SGHRS and CDR2 YFSETQ. As DNA, the CDR3 is TGCGCCAGCAGCGCATCCGGGACAGTGACTTCTGGGGCCAACGTCCTGACTTTC. Amino acid sequence: CASSASGTVTSGANVLTF.

This clonotype was observed many times. This beta chain is a stray sequence in a library constructed for alpha chains; its clone size is not meaningful. CDR3 in amino acids: CASSRTSGRGETQYF. DNA of the CDR3: TGTGCCAGCAGCCGGACTAGCGGGAGAGGAGAGACCCAGTACTTC. The chain combines TRBV7-2 with TRBJ2-5, with 13 bases fitting TRBD2. The J segment lost 4 bases and the V segment lost 5 bases, leaving 4 bases of the junction unmatched. In germline, CDR1 is SGHTA, CDR2 FQGNSA. CDR3 length: 15 amino acids.

This clonotype was found many times. Since the library was made to target alpha chains, this beta chain is a stray read and its abundance is not meaningful. This rearrangement joins TRBV5-5 to TRBJ2-7, with a tentative D call TRBD1 (6 bases). Germline CDR1 SGHKS, CDR2 YYEKEE (reference sequence). V lost 0 bases, J lost 4 bases, and 8 bases lay in between. The CDR3 is 13 residues long. The CDR3 here is CASSLDTGYEQYF. As DNA, the CDR3 is TGTGCCAGCAGCTTGGACACAGGGTACGAGCAGTACTTC.

This clonotype was counted ten times or more. Being off target in a library aimed at alpha chains, this beta chain has a size of little meaning. The chain combines TRBV7-9 with TRBJ2-3; D is possibly TRBD1 (5 bases). CDR1 SEHNR and CDR2 FQNEAQ come from the germline V gene (reference sequence). V was pared by 3 bases and J by 5 bases, with 9 bases between. The CDR3 covers 13 residues. CDR3 amino acids: CASSFPGQDTQYF. The CDR3, as DNA: TGTGCCAGCAGCTTTCCTGGACAAGATACGCAGTATTTT. The complete variable domain, with remaining parts taken from reference TRBV7-9 and TRBJ2-3, reads DTGVSQNPRHKITKRGQNVTFRCDPISEHNRLYWYRQTLGQGPEFLTYFQNEAQLEKSRLLSDRFSAERPKGSFSTLEIQRTEQGDSAMYLCASSFPGQDTQYFGPGTRLTVL.

This clonotype was detected ten times or more. This beta chain is a stray sequence in a library constructed for alpha chains; its clone size is not meaningful. This chain links TRBV6-5 with TRBJ2-3, with D perhaps matching TRBD1 or TRBD2 (5 bases each). The CDR3 has 13 residues. Trimming left V 6 bases short and J 7 bases short, with 14 bases between. The germline V gene encodes CDR1 MNHEY and CDR2 SVGAGI. The CDR3: CASSRDGPYTQYF. CDR3 DNA sequence: TGTGCCAGCAGCCGGGACGGACCTTATACGCAGTATTTT.

This clonotype was found many times. The size of this beta chain means little, since it is a stray read in a library made for alpha chains. The chain uses TRBV29-1 and TRBJ2-5, with TRBD2 matching 10 bases. Germline assignment: CDR1 SQVTM and CDR2 ANQGSEA. The CDR3 totals 12 residues. In DNA form, the CDR3 reads TGCGTAACCCTAGCGGGGGACGAGACCCAGTACTTC. Its protein is CVTLAGDETQYF.

This clonotype was detected ten times or more. The library was prepared for alpha chains; this beta chain is a stray read, so its frequency means little. The rearrangement joins TRBV5-1 to TRBJ2-1; perhaps TRBD2 as D (5 bases). The CDR3 has 13 amino acids. CDR1 and CDR2 (germline): SGHRS, YFSETQ. Trimming removed 6 bases from V and 6 bases from J, with 13 bases in between. This CDR3 is CASKVDWSNEQFF. The CDR3 bases are TGCGCCAGCAAGGTGGACTGGAGCAATGAGCAGTTCTTC.

This clonotype came up many times. This beta chain is an off-target read within a library intended for alpha chains, so its frequency means little. The J gene is TRBJ2-3, the V gene TRBV9, with D tentatively TRBD1 or TRBD2 (5 bases each). V lost 9 bases, J lost 2 bases, and 13 bases lay in between. CDR3 length equals 13 residues. CDR1 is SGDLS and CDR2 is YYNGEE in the germline V gene. CDR3 protein: CATGKGPTDTQYF. The CDR3 nucleotides read TGTGCCACCGGCAAGGGACCCACAGATACGCAGTATTTT.

Notes on this clonotype: This beta chain lies outside the target of a library built for alpha chains; its clone size means little. V and J are TRBV3-1 and TRBJ2-3; D gene uncertain. The CDR3 sequence is 15 residues long. V lost 1 base and J 1 base, leaving 9 bases between the germline ends. Germline V gives CDR1 LGHDT, CDR2 YNNKEL (reference sequence). The CDR3 coding sequence is TGTGCCAGCAGCCAAGCCCGCACCGGCACAGATACGCAGTATTTT. It is translated as CASSQARTGTDTQYF.

This clonotype was picked up many times. This beta chain is a stray read from a library made for alpha chains; its abundance is not meaningful. The rearrangement joins TRBV5-4 to TRBJ2-7, with 7 bases aligning to TRBD1. Trimming cost V 5 bases and J 0 bases; bases outside gene matches: 8. The CDR3 contains 15 residues. Germline V gene lookup returns CDR1 SGHNT and CDR2 YYREEE (reference sequence). For the CDR3, the DNA is TGTGCCAGCAGTTCCGGACAGGCGCCCTCCTACGAGCAGTACTTC. It codes for CASSSGQAPSYEQYF.

This clonotype was observed many times. A library made for alpha chains picked up this beta chain off target, so its size means little. The CDR3 bases are TGTGCCAGCACCCTAGCGGGAAAGAATGAGCAGTTCTTC. Residues: CASTLAGKNEQFF. The chain uses TRBV27 and TRBJ2-1, with 9 bases aligning to TRBD2. Germline V gene data show CDR1 as MNHEY and CDR2 as SMNVEV (reference sequence). The CDR3 spans 13 residues. The V segment lost 7 bases and the J segment 7 bases; nucleotides outside the gene matches: 5.

Many counts were recorded for this clonotype. This beta chain is a stray read from a library made for alpha chains; its abundance is not meaningful. The V and J genes are TRBV28 and TRBJ1-5, with a weak D call TRBD1 (6 bases). CDR3 length equals 14 residues. In germline, CDR1 is MDHEN, CDR2 SYDVKM. V was trimmed by 8 bases and J by 6 bases, leaving 17 bases between them. This CDR3 is CASRWTVSGQPQHF. The CDR3 nucleotides read TGTGCCAGCCGATGGACAGTATCGGGTCAGCCCCAGCATTTT.

This clonotype was detected many times. This beta chain was picked up by a library intended for alpha chains and is off target, so its count carries little meaning. This chain links TRBV20-1 with TRBJ1-1; the D gene is possibly TRBD1 (5 bases). The germline V and J ends were trimmed by 6 bases and 4 bases, with 12 bases remaining between them. Germline loops: CDR1 DFQATT, CDR2 SNEGSKA (reference sequence). CDR3 length: 12 amino acids. CDR3 nucleotide sequence: TGCAGTGCAATCCCAGGGTCCACTGAAGCTTTCTTT. As protein: CSAIPGSTEAFF.

A remark on this clonotype: Found in a library prepared for alpha chains, this beta chain is an off-target read, and its abundance has little meaning. This chain joins TRBV7-2 and TRBJ2-7, with D perhaps TRBD2 (5 bases). V lost 1 base, J lost 4 bases, and 17 bases lay in between. CDR1 SGHTA and CDR2 FQGNSA come from the germline V gene. There are 16 residues in the CDR3. The CDR3 loop reads CASSLVASDGDYEQYF. The CDR3 DNA sequence: TGTGCCAGCAGCTTAGTAGCGTCAGATGGGGATTACGAGCAGTACTTC. The entire variable domain, with the rest obtained from reference TRBV7-2 and TRBJ2-7, is as follows: GAGVSQSPSNKVTEKGKDVELRCDPISGHTALYWYRQSLGQGLEFLIYFQGNSAPDKSGLPSDRFSAERTGGSVSTLTIQRTQQEDSAVYLCASSLVASDGDYEQYFGPGTRLTVT.

Relative to its sample, this clonotype is medium-sized. This beta chain came through as a stray read in a library set up for alpha chains, and its size says little. This chain links TRBV29-1 with TRBJ2-7, with D maybe TRBD2 (6 bases). V was pared by 4 bases and J by 5 bases, with 18 bases between. The CDR3 has 14 residues. Looked up from germline, CDR1 is SQVTM and CDR2 is ANQGSEA. The CDR3 nucleotides are TGCAGCGTTGGGACAAAGGGCGGGGTCGACGAGCAGTACTTC. Translated: CSVGTKGGVDEQYF.

On this clonotype itself: This beta chain slipped into a library made for alpha chains as a stray read, so its size is not meaningful. V usage is TRBV29-1 and J usage is TRBJ2-1, with D perhaps given as TRBD1 or TRBD2 (6 bases each). V was cut by 5 bases and J by 2 bases, with 13 bases left in between. The V gene's germline CDR1 is SQVTM and CDR2 ANQGSEA. The CDR3 has 14 amino acids. CDR3 residues: CSVKCRGPYNEQFF. For the CDR3, the DNA is TGCAGCGTTAAATGCCGGGGGCCCTACAATGAGCAGTTCTTC.